A single sample is the source of the 29 T cell receptor beta chains below, sequenced in a study of blood T cell repertoires in COVID-19. Produced via immunoSEQ multiplex PCR; TCRdb's table is partial and in-frame only. The table includes a few hundred thousand clones, approximately 85% detected once. The sequencing sample was made of PBMCs or T cells enriched from blood (not recorded which). The source of these receptors is a woman aged 45 to 65 who had recovered from COVID-19.

The chain links TRBV2 to TRBJ2-5; D call uncertain. Germline V gene sequence: CDR1 SNHLY, CDR2 FYNNEI. The CDR3 totals 11 residues. Between the trimmed V and J ends, which lost 8 bases and 2 bases, there was a span of 6 bases. The CDR3 DNA sequence: TGTGCCAGCGGGCAGCAAGAGACCCAGTACTTC. Translated: CASGQQETQYF.

This chain uses TRBV5-5 with TRBJ2-7; 9 bases fit TRBD2. The J segment lost 7 bases and the V segment lost 7 bases, leaving 15 bases of the junction unmatched. Germline V CDR1 and CDR2: SGHKS, YYEKEE (reference sequence). The CDR3 consists of 15 residues. The CDR3 DNA reads as TGTGCCAGCTGCCGGACTAGCGCGACGATGGGGGAGCAGTACTTC. Its protein product is CASCRTSATMGEQYF.

The CDR3 nucleotides read TGTGCCAGCAGCCAGCGGCCCGGGAGGGCTCGACTAGCGGGATCCTACAATGAGCAGTTCTTC. Encoded protein: CASSQRPGRARLAGSYNEQFF. J is TRBJ2-1 and V is TRBV4-2; the match to TRBD2 covers 11 bases. Germline V gene lookup returns CDR1 LGHNA and CDR2 YNFKEQ. The V and J ends lost 3 bases and 1 base, in that order; junction bases with no gene match: 17. The CDR3 runs 21 residues.

DNA for the CDR3: TGTGCCAGCAGCTTAAGGACAGGGAGCTCTGGGGCCAACGTCCTGACTTTC. Residues: CASSLRTGSSGANVLTF. The J gene is TRBJ2-6, the V gene TRBV7-9, with 8 bases that match TRBD1. CDR1 is SEHNR, CDR2 FQNEAQ, per germline (reference sequence). The CDR3 totals 17 residues. Trimming took 2 bases from V and 0 from J; bases not matched to a gene: 3. The whole variable domain, remainder taken from reference TRBV7-9 and TRBJ2-6, is DTGVSQNPRHKITKRGQNVTFRCDPISEHNRLYWYRQTLGQGPEFLTYFQNEAQLEKSRLLSDRFSAERPKGSFSTLEIQRTEQGDSAMYLCASSLRTGSSGANVLTFGAGSRLTVL.

Here the CDR3 reads CASSLVGRARLRPEQFF. The CDR3 nucleotides read TGTGCCAGCAGCTTGGTTGGGAGGGCCCGACTGAGACCTGAGCAGTTCTTC. The chain couples TRBV7-2 to TRBJ2-1; 7 bases match TRBD2. The CDR3 totals 17 residues. The V gene end was trimmed by 3 bases and the J gene end by 9 bases; junction bases not matched to a gene: 17. Per germline, CDR1 SGHTA and CDR2 FQGNSA.

This chain joins TRBV3-1 (or the pseudogene TRBV3-2) and TRBJ2-1; D is perhaps TRBD1 (6 bases). This CDR3 contains 14 residues. V lost 2 bases and J lost 7, with 12 bases in between. The germline V gene has CDR1 LGHDT and CDR2 YNNKEL (reference sequence). The CDR3 loop is CASSQWTRGNEQFF. The CDR3 DNA reads as TGTGCCAGCAGCCAATGGACGAGGGGGAATGAGCAGTTCTTC.

The chain couples TRBV28 to TRBJ2-2, with D possibly TRBD2 on 5 matching bases. The CDR3 is 14 residues long. V lost 6 bases to trimming and J lost 0 bases, with 8 bases between them. CDR1 MDHEN and CDR2 SYDVKM come from the germline V gene. As DNA, the CDR3 is TGTGCCAGCAGCTTGGACTCGAACACCGGGGAGCTGTTTTTT. Protein: CASSLDSNTGELFF.

The rearrangement joins TRBV6-1 to TRBJ2-7; tentative D call: TRBD1 (5 bases). Germline V gives CDR1 MNHNS, CDR2 SASEGT. The CDR3 is 15 residues long. Trimming took off 3 bases at V and 0 bases at J, with 12 bases between the two ends. CDR3 residues: CASSEQGATSYEQYF. CDR3 bases: TGTGCCAGCAGTGAGCAGGGTGCAACCTCCTACGAGCAGTACTTC.

The chain carries TRBV19 and TRBJ1-2; 8 nucleotides align to TRBD1. This CDR3 has 16 residues. Germline CDR1 and CDR2: LNHDA and SQIVND (reference sequence). The trim removed 3 bases at V and 5 bases at J, leaving 11 bases unmatched. The CDR3: CASSIAQGAEVYGYTF. In DNA form, the CDR3 reads TGTGCCAGTAGTATCGCGCAGGGGGCAGAAGTTTATGGCTACACCTTC.

This clone was seen only a few times. The chain combines TRBV18 with TRBJ2-3; TRBD2 agrees at 7 bases. This CDR3 region has 15 residues. V lost 2 bases to trimming and J lost 4 bases; unmatched junction nucleotides: 6. Germline values: CDR1 KGHSH, CDR2 LQKENI. The CDR3 protein is CASSPSVAGADTQYF. As DNA, the CDR3 is TGTGCCAGCTCACCATCTGTTGCGGGAGCAGATACGCAGTATTTT.

The genes are TRBV5-1 and TRBJ2-7; 7 positions agree with TRBD1. CDR1 and CDR2 (germline): SGHRS, YFSETQ. V lost 0 bases and J lost 5; bases outside the gene matches: 17. CDR3 length: 18 residues. The CDR3 DNA sequence: TGCGCCAGCAGCTTGGACGGGACAGCATCAATAGGATCCGACGAGCAGTACTTC. This sequence encodes CASSLDGTASIGSDEQYF.

This chain joins TRBV27 and TRBJ2-1; perhaps TRBD2 as D (5 bases). Germline V gene data show CDR1 as MNHEY and CDR2 as SMNVEV (reference sequence). The CDR3 contains 12 residues. V lost 5 bases and J 10 bases, leaving 12 bases between the germline ends. The CDR3 sequence is CASSPGGQEQFF. The CDR3 nucleotides read TGTGCCAGCAGTCCAGGAGGCCAAGAGCAGTTCTTC.

This chain links TRBV28 with TRBJ1-4, with D uncertain. Trimming pared 3 bases from V and 8 bases from J, leaving 10 bases between. The CDR3 contains 13 residues. CDR1 is MDHEN, CDR2 SYDVKM, per germline. CDR3 residues: CASSFRRGEKLFF. CDR3 nucleotides: TGTGCCAGCAGTTTTCGGCGGGGAGAAAAACTGTTTTTT.

The chain couples TRBV19 to TRBJ2-3; D not certain. The germline CDR1 and CDR2 sequences are LNHDA and SQIVND (reference sequence). V shed 6 bases and J shed 1 base, with 14 bases lying between them. The CDR3 length is 15 residues. For the CDR3, the DNA is TGTGCCAGTAGCCCCCGGTCTTCCCGCACAGATACGCAGTATTTT. Translation: CASSPRSSRTDTQYF.

The chain uses TRBV7-9 and TRBJ1-1; D is uncertain. The ends were cut back, 3 bases at V and 7 bases at J, with 6 bases in the middle. CDR3 size: 11 residues. The germline gives CDR1 SEHNR, CDR2 FQNEAQ (reference sequence). The CDR3 loop reads CASSLRIEAFF. The DNA for the CDR3 is TGTGCCAGCAGCTTGAGGATTGAAGCTTTCTTT.

This clone was seen only once. This sequence joins TRBV5-1 and TRBJ2-7; TRBD2 matches 12 bases. Trimming took 4 bases from V and 0 from J; bases not matched to a gene: 8. CDR1 is SGHRS, CDR2 YFSETQ, per germline. The length of the CDR3 is 17 residues. The CDR3 DNA follows: TGCGCCAGCAGCCCCCACGGGACTAGCGGGCTCTCCTACGAGCAGTACTTC. Its protein product is CASSPHGTSGLSYEQYF.

J is TRBJ1-1 and V is TRBV28; TRBD1 matches 8 bases. From germline, CDR1 is MDHEN and CDR2 SYDVKM. V dropped 8 bases and J dropped 7; count of bases not matched to a gene: 15. The CDR3 spans 15 residues. The chain's CDR3 is CASAYTSPGTGEAFF. The CDR3 bases are TGTGCCAGCGCTTATACCTCCCCCGGGACAGGTGAAGCTTTCTTT.

As concerns this clone: Other nucleotide sequences in the sample specify the same CDR3. V usage is TRBV28 and J usage is TRBJ1-5, with D maybe TRBD1 (5 bases). The CDR3 totals 14 residues. Trimming left V 3 bases short and J 4 bases short, with 10 bases between. Germline assignment: CDR1 MDHEN and CDR2 SYDVKM. The DNA of the CDR3 is TGTGCCAGCAGTTTGGGGCAGCCTAATCAGCCCCAGCATTTT. Its protein product is CASSLGQPNQPQHF. Full variable domain (remainder filled in from reference TRBV28 and TRBJ1-5): DVKVTQSSRYLVKRTGEKVFLECVQDMDHENMFWYRQDPGLGLRLIYFSYDVKMKEKGDIPEGYSVSREKKERFSLILESASTNQTSMYLCASSLGQPNQPQHFGDGTRLSIL.

This clone was seen a few times. This chain uses TRBV24-1 with TRBJ1-5; D uncertain. V dropped 7 bases and J dropped 5 bases, with 14 bases sitting between them. The CDR3 totals 14 residues. The germline CDR1 and CDR2 sequences are KGHDR and SFDVKD. Here the CDR3 reads CATSPEGNYQPQHF. In DNA, the CDR3 is TGTGCCACCAGCCCCGAGGGTAATTATCAGCCCCAGCATTTT.

The CDR3 sequence: CASSGPRTGGSPLHF. DNA for the CDR3: TGTGCCAGCAGCGGCCCCCGGACAGGGGGTTCACCCCTCCACTTT. The V gene is TRBV7-8, the J gene TRBJ1-6; 10 nucleotides match TRBD1. CDR3 length: 15 amino acids. Germline V gene lookup returns CDR1 SGHVS and CDR2 FQNEAQ. The junction had 7 bases not matched to a gene; V was cut back by 5 bases and J by 9 bases. Filled out from reference TRBV7-8 and TRBJ1-6, the complete variable domain reads GAGVSQSPRYKVAKRGQDVALRCDPISGHVSLFWYQQALGQGPEFLTYFQNEAQLDKSGLPSDRFFAERPEGSVSTLKIQRTQQEDSAVYLCASSGPRTGGSPLHFGNGTRLTVT.

This chain connects TRBV19 to TRBJ2-2; D may be TRBD1 (6 bases). Trimming removed 7 bases from V and 4 bases from J, with 10 bases in between. This CDR3 is built from 13 residues. Germline CDR1 is LNHDA and CDR2 is SQIVND (reference sequence). Here the CDR3 reads CASTTQGTGELFF. For the CDR3, the DNA is TGTGCCAGTACCACACAGGGCACCGGGGAGCTGTTTTTT.

Only one count was recorded for this clone. V is TRBV15 and J is TRBJ2-7; D remains ambiguous. Trimming removed 0 bases from V and 0 bases from J, with 6 bases in between. This CDR3 comprises 14 residues. From germline, CDR1 is LNHNV and CDR2 YYDKDF (reference sequence). The CDR3, as DNA: TGTGCCACCAGCAGAGACTTACTCTCCTACGAGCAGTACTTC. This codes for CATSRDLLSYEQYF.

The count of this clone is one. Other DNA sequences in the sample encode the same CDR3. V gene TRBV27 combines with J gene TRBJ1-5; 10 positions match TRBD1. Germline V gene sequence: CDR1 MNHEY, CDR2 SMNVEV (reference sequence). This CDR3 has 15 amino acids. V was pared by 2 bases and J by 2 bases, with 0 bases of the junction left unmatched. CDR3 nucleotide sequence: TGTGCCAGCAGTTTAGGACAGGGGGGCAATCAGCCCCAGCATTTT. It translates to CASSLGQGGNQPQHF.

In regard to this clone: This specimen includes other DNA sequences encoding the same CDR3. The J gene is TRBJ1-1, the V gene TRBV3-1 (or the pseudogene TRBV3-2); possible D gene TRBD1, 5 bases. The V gene lost 1 base and the J gene lost 5 bases, with 11 bases spanning the gap. This CDR3 spans 14 amino acids. The V gene's germline CDR1 is LGHDT and CDR2 YNNKEL (reference sequence). CDR3 protein: CASSQVGGGTEAFF. CDR3 nucleotides: TGTGCCAGCAGCCAAGTCGGGGGTGGAACTGAAGCTTTCTTT.

The J gene is TRBJ1-5, the V gene TRBV18; D unclear. CDR1 is KGHSH, CDR2 LQKENI, per germline. Trimming removed 1 base from V and 5 bases from J, with 18 bases in between. The CDR3 is made up of 17 amino acids. The CDR3 DNA is TGTGCCAGCTCACCACGAGAGGTAGTCGCAGCTGATCAGCCCCAGCATTTT. Protein: CASSPREVVAADQPQHF. Using reference TRBV18 and TRBJ1-5 for the parts outside the CDR3, the full variable domain is NAGVMQNPRHLVRRRGQEARLRCSPMKGHSHVYWYRQLPEEGLKFMVYLQKENIIDESGMPKERFSAEFPKEGPSILRIQQVVRGDSAAYFCASSPREVVAADQPQHFGDGTRLSIL.

The DNA of the CDR3 is TGTGCCAGCAGTCGGGACAGGGACGCTCCTGGAAACACCATATATTTT. It codes for CASSRDRDAPGNTIYF. The chain carries TRBV27 and TRBJ1-3, with 9 bases lining up with TRBD1. In germline, CDR1 is MNHEY, CDR2 SMNVEV (reference sequence). The CDR3 consists of 16 residues. The J segment lost 2 bases and the V segment lost 5 bases, leaving 7 bases of the junction unmatched.

This chain links TRBV7-8 with TRBJ2-6, with D unresolved. Trimming took 0 bases from V and 0 from J, leaving 9 bases between them. The CDR3 totals 17 residues. Per germline, CDR1 SGHVS and CDR2 FQNEAQ. The CDR3 DNA reads TGTGCCAGCAGCTTAGCGCGACAACTCTCTGGGGCCAACGTCCTGACTTTC. This translates into CASSLARQLSGANVLTF.

This chain connects TRBV28 to TRBJ2-3; no clear D. V lost 7 bases and J 4 bases, leaving 6 bases between the germline ends. The CDR3 length is 11 residues. Per the germline V gene, CDR1 is MDHEN and CDR2 is SYDVKM. The CDR3 DNA sequence: TGTGCCAGCACCGTTGCAGATACGCAGTATTTT. It is translated as CASTVADTQYF.

V usage is TRBV10-1 and J usage is TRBJ2-7; 7 nucleotides align to TRBD2. V lost 5 bases, J lost 7 bases, and 11 bases stayed unmatched. The CDR3 runs to 14 residues. Looked up from germline, CDR1 is WNHNN and CDR2 is SYGVQD (reference sequence). CDR3 loop: CASSNVREGAEQYF. The CDR3, as DNA: TGCGCCAGCAGTAATGTGAGGGAGGGAGCTGAGCAGTACTTC.